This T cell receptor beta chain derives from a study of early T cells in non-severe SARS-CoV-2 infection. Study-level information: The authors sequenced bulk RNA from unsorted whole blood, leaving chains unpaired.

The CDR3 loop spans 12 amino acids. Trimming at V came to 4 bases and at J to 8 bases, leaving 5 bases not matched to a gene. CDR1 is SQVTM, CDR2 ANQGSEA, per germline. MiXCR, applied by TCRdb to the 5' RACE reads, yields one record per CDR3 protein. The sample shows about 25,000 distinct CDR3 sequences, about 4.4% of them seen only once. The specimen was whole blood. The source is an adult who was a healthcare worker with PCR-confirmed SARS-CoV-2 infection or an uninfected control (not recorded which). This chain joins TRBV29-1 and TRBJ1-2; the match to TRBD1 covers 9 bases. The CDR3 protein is CSVGTGGEGYTF. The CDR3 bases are TGCAGCGTTGGCACAGGGGGCGAAGGCTACACCTTC.